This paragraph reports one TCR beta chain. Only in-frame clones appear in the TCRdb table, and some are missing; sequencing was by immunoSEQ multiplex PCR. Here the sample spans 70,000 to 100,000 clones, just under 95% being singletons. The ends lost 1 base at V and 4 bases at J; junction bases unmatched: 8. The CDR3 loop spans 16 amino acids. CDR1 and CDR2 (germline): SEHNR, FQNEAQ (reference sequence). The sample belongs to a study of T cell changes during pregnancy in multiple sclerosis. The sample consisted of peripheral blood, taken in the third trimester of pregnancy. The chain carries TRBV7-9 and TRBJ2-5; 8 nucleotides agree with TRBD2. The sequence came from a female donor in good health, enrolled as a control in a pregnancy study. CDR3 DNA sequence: TGTGCCAGCAGCTTAGTTTATACGGGAGGGGTAGAGACCCAGTACTTC. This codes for CASSLVYTGGVETQYF.